Below, 24 T cell receptor beta chains from the same sample are listed, as sequenced in a study of T and B cells in COVID-19 patients. TRB rearrangements were amplified by multiplex PCR with BIOMED2 TRB-A/B primers. TCRdb recomputed calls from the multiplex PCR reads with MiXCR, one row per CDR3 protein. The table includes almost 6,000 distinct CDR3 sequences, 26% detected once. TRB was amplified from about 260-540 ng of blood genomic DNA. Material: blood. The receptors derive from a human donor with active COVID-19.

This clonotype qualifies as medium-sized. The chain joins TRBV6-5 to TRBJ2-7, with no clear D. Germline V gene sequence: CDR1 MNHEY, CDR2 SVGAGI. The CDR3 consists of 13 residues. V lost 5 bases and J lost 2, with 10 bases in between. The CDR3 DNA sequence: TGTGCCAGCAGTACGGTGGGGACCTACGAGCAGTACTTC. Translation: CASSTVGTYEQYF.

The rearrangement uses TRBV6-5 and TRBJ2-6, with D unclear. The CDR3 extends over 13 amino acids. V was clipped by 6 bases and J by 1 base, with 4 bases between them. CDR1 MNHEY and CDR2 SVGAGI come from the germline V gene. CDR3 sequence: CASSESGANVLTF. The CDR3, as DNA: TGTGCCAGCAGCGAGTCTGGGGCCAACGTCCTGACTTTC.

This clonotype was seen a few times. The DNA is omitted, as the CDR3 cannot be located on it reliably, and the CDR3 follows TCRdb's listing. This chain uses TRBV7-5 with TRBJ2-5. TRBV7-5 is a documented pseudogene. The CDR3 has 13 residues if both end residues are counted. The CDR3 loop reads CISVPALIETQYF.

The chain links TRBV2 to TRBJ2-7, with unresolved D. Trimming took 4 bases from V and 3 from J, leaving 7 bases between them. CDR3 size: 12 residues. Germline V lookup: CDR1 SNHLY, CDR2 FYNNEI. The CDR3 spells CASSARYYEQYF. Written as DNA, the CDR3 is TGTGCCAGCAGTGCCCGATACTACGAGCAGTACTTC. The full variable domain, completed using reference TRBV2 and TRBJ2-7, is EPEVTQTPSHQVTQMGQEVILRCVPISNHLYFYWYRQILGQKVEFLVSFYNNEISEKSEIFDDQFSVERPDGSNFTLKIRSTKLEDSAMYFCASSARYYEQYFGPGTRLTVT.

This clonotype was detected a few times. The chain combines TRBV14 with TRBJ2-2; D is unresolved. Trimming cost V 2 bases and J 6 bases, with 7 bases left between them. The CDR3 has 13 amino acids. Germline CDR1 and CDR2: SGHDN and FVKESK. CDR3 in DNA: TGTGCCAGCAGCCAAATTGTACCCGGGGAGCTGTTTTTT. It yields the protein CASSQIVPGELFF.

This clonotype is labeled as medium-sized. An end of the junction does not agree with germline; a read error may underlie this. V gene TRBV7-9 combines with J gene TRBJ1-2, with D tentatively TRBD1 (5 bases). Germline V gene sequence: CDR1 SEHNR, CDR2 FQNEAQ (reference sequence). The CDR3 extends over 15 amino acids. The DNA for the CDR3 is TGTGCCAGAAGCTTAGGGGTTGAATGGGACTATGGCTACACCTTC. Protein product: CARSLGVEWDYGYTF.

This clonotype was seen at least ten times. The rearrangement links TRBV6-1 to TRBJ2-7; TRBD2 matches at 9 bases. Trimming took 0 bases from V and 3 from J; bases not matched to a gene: 3. In germline, CDR1 is MNHNS, CDR2 SASEGT. The CDR3 consists of 15 residues. The CDR3 region has the DNA TGTGCCAGCAGTGAAGCTGCGGGGGGGGTCTACGAGCAGTACTTC. It yields the protein CASSEAAGGVYEQYF.

The chain couples TRBV5-1 to TRBJ2-3; maybe TRBD1 (5 bases). The CDR3 spans 16 residues. V lost 0 bases and J 5 bases, leaving 16 bases between the germline ends. The germline CDR1 and CDR2 sequences are SGHRS and YFSETQ. The chain's CDR3 is CASSLEGRARLDTQYF. Here the CDR3 DNA reads TGCGCCAGCAGCTTGGAGGGCAGGGCCCGGCTAGATACGCAGTATTTT.

This clonotype was recorded a few times. The J gene is TRBJ2-3, the V gene TRBV28; 7 bases are shared with TRBD1. The V gene's germline CDR1 is MDHEN and CDR2 SYDVKM. V dropped 2 bases and J dropped 0; count of bases not matched to a gene: 8. CDR3 size: 17 residues. The CDR3 here is CASSLSSRGLSTDTQYF. Here the CDR3 DNA reads TGTGCCAGCAGTTTAAGCAGTAGGGGGCTCAGCACAGATACGCAGTATTTT. Full variable domain (rest looked up from reference TRBV28 and TRBJ2-3): DVKVTQSSRYLVKRTGEKVFLECVQDMDHENMFWYRQDPGLGLRLIYFSYDVKMKEKGDIPEGYSVSREKKERFSLILESASTNQTSMYLCASSLSSRGLSTDTQYFGPGTRLTVL.

This clonotype is judged medium-sized (0.01 to 0.1%). The chain employs TRBV6-5 and TRBJ2-2, with unresolved D. CDR1 MNHEY and CDR2 SVGAGI come from the germline V gene. Trimming left V 0 bases short and J 4 bases short, with 3 bases between. The CDR3 spans 13 residues. The CDR3 here is CASSYSGTGELFF. CDR3 DNA sequence: TGTGCCAGCAGTTACTCCGGCACCGGGGAGCTGTTTTTT.

This clonotype was seen repeatedly, ten times or more. The V call is TRBV5-6, the J call TRBJ1-2; D remains ambiguous. In germline, CDR1 is SGHDT, CDR2 YYEEEE. V dropped 5 bases and J dropped 4 bases, with 9 bases sitting between them. The CDR3 is made up of 12 amino acids. CDR3 in amino acids: CASSGRSYGYTF. The CDR3 bases are TGTGCCAGCAGTGGGAGGAGCTATGGCTACACCTTC.

By share, this clonotype ranks as large. The chain combines TRBV29-1 with TRBJ2-1; 7 positions agree with TRBD2. Trimming removed 6 bases from V and 6 bases from J; junction bases left unmatched: 11. From germline, CDR1 is SQVTM and CDR2 ANQGSEA. The CDR3 sequence is 14 residues long. CDR3 DNA: TGCAGCGTAGGCGGCGGGGGAAGGGGCAATGAGCAGTTCTTC. It yields the protein CSVGGGGRGNEQFF.

The chain combines TRBV6-1 with TRBJ1-4; 9 nucleotides agree with TRBD1. This CDR3 region has 14 residues. V lost 5 bases and J lost 8; bases outside the gene matches: 6. Germline V gene sequence: CDR1 MNHNS, CDR2 SASEGT. In DNA, the CDR3 is TGTGCCAGCAGTCGACAGGGGGAGGGAGAAAAACTGTTTTTT. Translation: CASSRQGEGEKLFF.

This clonotype was seen repeatedly, ten times or more. The chain carries TRBV6-5 and TRBJ1-3; D perhaps matches TRBD1 (5 bases). The germline gives CDR1 MNHEY, CDR2 SVGAGI. This CDR3 has 16 residues. Trimming removed 5 bases at V and 2 bases at J, with 16 bases between. This chain's CDR3 is CASSPPVGGTGNTIYF. The CDR3 bases are TGTGCCAGCAGTCCCCCCGTCGGGGGAACTGGAAACACCATATATTTT.

The chain is built from TRBV6-2 or TRBV6-3 and TRBJ1-5, with D perhaps TRBD1 (6 bases). V lost 7 bases and J 0 bases, leaving 31 bases between the germline ends. This CDR3 is built from 21 residues. CDR1 is MNHEY and CDR2 is SVGEGT in the germline V gene. CDR3 region: CASTPSGAVKLRFYSNQPQHF. CDR3 bases: TGTGCCAGCACACCCTCAGGGGCCGTAAAACTGCGGTTTTATAGCAATCAGCCCCAGCATTTT.

In its sample, this clonotype is medium-sized. V usage is TRBV19 and J usage is TRBJ1-2; TRBD1 matches at 7 bases. Per the germline V gene, CDR1 is LNHDA and CDR2 is SQIVND (reference sequence). The length of the CDR3 is 15 residues. V shed 6 bases, J shed 5 bases, and the junction held 12 bases outside the gene matches. CDR3 protein: CASSPSGQAFYGYTF. Here the CDR3 DNA reads TGTGCCAGTAGCCCTTCCGGACAGGCTTTTTATGGCTACACCTTC.

The rearrangement uses TRBV20-1 and TRBJ2-1; 11 bases are a match to TRBD2. The CDR3 is made up of 16 amino acids. From germline, CDR1 is DFQATT and CDR2 SNEGSKA (reference sequence). Losses at the gene ends were 3 bases for V and 9 bases for J; bases not matched to a gene: 13. Written as DNA, the CDR3 is TGCAGTGCTAGGGGTCTATTAGCGGGGGGGCCCACTGAGCAGTTCTTC. Its protein product is CSARGLLAGGPTEQFF.

CDR3: CASSLGAALGGYTF. In nucleotides, the CDR3 is TGTGCCAGCAGTTTAGGGGCGGCCTTGGGGGGCTACACCTTC. The rearrangement links TRBV12-3 or TRBV12-4 to TRBJ1-2; D call uncertain. V was pared by 1 base and J by 8 bases, with 14 bases between. This CDR3 is 14 amino acids long.

This clonotype is medium-sized (0.01 to 0.1%) in the sample. The chain uses TRBV6-1 and TRBJ2-2; D remains unclear. The germline V and J ends were trimmed by 8 bases and 1 base, with 2 bases remaining between them. The CDR3 loop spans 11 amino acids. Germline CDR1 is MNHNS and CDR2 is SASEGT. CDR3 nucleotide sequence: TGTGCCAGCGGGAACACCGGGGAGCTGTTTTTT. Translated: CASGNTGELFF.

In its sample, this clonotype was seen many times. The chain links TRBV27 to TRBJ1-5; the D gene is possibly TRBD1 (6 bases). V lost 5 bases to trimming and J lost 4 bases, with 21 bases between them. The germline CDR1 and CDR2 sequences are MNHEY and SMNVEV (reference sequence). The CDR3 has 17 residues. The CDR3 loop is CASSPTGTRQVNQPQHF. The CDR3 region has the DNA TGTGCCAGCAGTCCGACCGGGACACGTCAGGTAAATCAGCCCCAGCATTTT.

The genes are TRBV7-2 and TRBJ2-5; D perhaps matches TRBD1 (6 bases). The CDR3 loop spans 15 amino acids. The V gene lost 1 base and the J gene lost 5 bases, with 14 bases spanning the gap. The germline V gene encodes CDR1 SGHTA and CDR2 FQGNSA. The CDR3 nucleotides are TGTGCCAGCAGCTTAGACGGACAGACGTGGGAGACCCAGTACTTC. This codes for CASSLDGQTWETQYF.

The V and J genes are TRBV6-1 and TRBJ1-2; TRBD1 matches 7 bases. Trimming took 6 bases from V and 0 from J; bases not matched to a gene: 7. Germline-derived CDR1 and CDR2 are MNHNS and SASEGT. This CDR3 is built from 15 residues. The CDR3 DNA reads TGTGCCAGCAGACTTGGACAGGTCGCTAACTATGGCTACACCTTC. Protein: CASRLGQVANYGYTF.

In its sample, this clonotype ranks as medium-sized. V usage is TRBV6-1 and J usage is TRBJ2-7; D perhaps matches TRBD1 (5 bases). There are 12 residues in the CDR3. Deletions cut 6 bases from V and 1 base from J, with 7 bases between. Germline V gene lookup returns CDR1 MNHNS and CDR2 SASEGT. This chain's CDR3 is CASRTESYEQYF. CDR3 sequence (DNA): TGTGCCAGCAGGACAGAGTCCTACGAGCAGTACTTC.

This clonotype appeared a few times. The chain joins TRBV12-3 or TRBV12-4 to TRBJ1-5; D is unclear. The CDR3 is made up of 14 amino acids. V was shortened by 2 bases and J by 9 bases, with 14 bases between the two germline ends. As DNA, the CDR3 is TGTGCCAGCAGTTTACTGGGAGAGACGGCGCCCCAGCATTTT. Amino acid sequence: CASSLLGETAPQHF.